This T cell receptor (beta chain) derives from a study of T cell responses to AZD1222 COVID-19 vaccine. Study-wide results and limits: Most donors were white British, females outnumbered males, and clonal diversity was possibly underestimated. Repertoire sampling was restricted to post-peak T cell response timepoints. Unmutated variant regions reportedly attract nearly half of all spike-specific TCRs. Baseline seropositives among AZD1222 recipients totaled only five to seven.

Trimming removed 2 bases at V and 7 bases at J, with 6 bases between. CDR3 length equals 12 residues. The germline V gene has CDR1 SGDLS and CDR2 YYNGEE. Assay used: immunoSEQ multiplex PCR; TCRdb lists only in-frame clones, some missing. This sample has under 150,000 clones, with 80% to 90% found just once. Remarks on this clone: As yet, its antigen is unknown.

This receptor was identified in an adult in good health. Here the sequenced sample was peripheral blood, taken on day 0 of MenACWY control vaccination. The chain uses TRBV9 and TRBJ2-2; D unclear. The CDR3 here is CASSVSIGELFF. The CDR3 DNA sequence: TGTGCCAGCAGCGTGTCTATCGGGGAGCTGTTTTTT.